These T cell receptor beta chains were read from a single sample in a study of beta chain features in type 1 diabetes. The table came from immunoSEQ multiplex PCR; TCRdb's copy has only in-frame clones and leaves some out. The sample includes 680,000 or so clones, 10% to 15% of them seen just once. Sequenced input: naive CD4+ T cells from blood. These receptors were collected from a man younger than 35 with type 1 diabetes. Each CDR3 is given with its conserved first and last residue. The order of the fields is D gene, J gene, V gene, clone size, CDR3 DNA, CDR3 protein. D genes are given only for firm matches. The size field is filled for only some rows; it gives once, few, many or a size class.

>TRBD1|TRBJ1-2|TRBV29-1|few
TGCAGCGTTGAAAGGGACAGGGGAGGAGATGGCTACACCTTC
CSVERDRGGDGYTF
>.|TRBJ1-2|TRBV7-2|few
TGTGCCAGCAGCCCCTCGACAGGACTCAACTATGGCTACACCTTC
CASSPSTGLNYGYTF
>TRBD2|TRBJ2-7|TRBV5-4|.
TGTGCCAGCAGCTTCCAGCGGGGGACCTACGAGCAGTACTTC
CASSFQRGTYEQYF
>TRBD1|TRBJ2-2|TRBV19|.
TGTGCCAGTACGAGACAGGGGGCTCCCGGGGAGCTGTTTTTT
CASTRQGAPGELFF
>.|TRBJ2-7|TRBV30|.
TGTGCCTGGAGAGCCCCAAGTTCGAACGAGCAGTACTTC
CAWRAPSSNEQYF
>TRBD1|TRBJ2-5|TRBV28|.
TGTGCCAGCAGTTTAACAGGGGGGCAAGAGACCCAGTACTTC
CASSLTGGQETQYF
>TRBD1|TRBJ2-6|TRBV27|.
TGTGCCAGCAGTCCCCAAGGCGCCGGGACAGAACGATCTGGGGCCAACGTCCTGACTTTC
CASSPQGAGTERSGANVLTF
>TRBD2|TRBJ2-3|TRBV7-2|.
TGTGCCAGCAGACGAGCGGGGGGGCAGCCAGATACGCAGTATTTT
CASRRAGGQPDTQYF
>.|TRBJ1-1|TRBV11-2|few
TGTGCCAGCAGCGTAGTAGGTGAAGCTTTCTTT
CASSVVGEAFF
>.|TRBJ2-7|TRBV6-1|few
TGTGCCAGCAGTGAAAGACGAGCCTACGAGCAGTACTTC
CASSERRAYEQYF
>.|TRBJ2-7|TRBV6-5|few
TGTGCCAGCAGTTACGGACTACCAGGGCGCGAGCAGTACTTC
CASSYGLPGREQYF
>.|TRBJ1-2|TRBV4-2|few
TGTGCCAGCAGCTCCCACGGGATCGGAGGCTACACCTTC
CASSSHGIGGYTF
>TRBD1|TRBJ2-1|TRBV28|few
TGTGCCAGCAGTTTAGGGACAGGGGGGAATGAGCAGTTCTTC
CASSLGTGGNEQFF
>.|TRBJ2-7|TRBV6-5|few
TGTGCCAGCAGTTGGGGAGGGGGCGAGCAGTACTTC
CASSWGGGEQYF
>TRBD1|TRBJ2-5|TRBV7-2|.
TGTGCCAGCAGCTTGGTGTTCGACAGGGCGGGCAGGGAGACCCAGTACTTC
CASSLVFDRAGRETQYF
>.|TRBJ1-2|TRBV30|few
TGTGCCTGGAGCGCCGGGACTTATGATGGCTACACCTTC
CAWSAGTYDGYTF
>TRBD1|TRBJ2-1|TRBV5-1|.
TGCGCCAGCAGCCCACAGGGGTCCTACAATGAGCAGTTCTTC
CASSPQGSYNEQFF
>TRBD1|TRBJ1-2|TRBV20-1|few
TGCAGTGCCTGGACAGGGTCTGGCTACACCTTC
CSAWTGSGYTF
>.|TRBJ2-5|TRBV18|few
TGTGCCAGCTCACCTCAAGGGCAAGAGACCCAGTACTTC
CASSPQGQETQYF
>.|TRBJ2-5|TRBV20-1|few
TGCAGTGCTTTAAAGCAAGAGACCCAGTACTTC
CSALKQETQYF
>TRBD1|TRBJ2-3|TRBV6-1|.
TGTGCCAGTACGCAGTGGGACAGTTTAACGCAGTATTTT
CASTQWDSLTQYF
>.|TRBJ2-3|TRBV27|.
TGTGCCAGCAAACCAGACAGGCCTAGCACAGATACGCAGTATTTT
CASKPDRPSTDTQYF
>.|TRBJ2-6|TRBV18|.
TGTGCCAGCTCACCTACTGGACATTCATACTTCTCTGGGGCCAACGTCCTGACTTTC
CASSPTGHSYFSGANVLTF
>.|TRBJ2-5|TRBV15|.
TGTGCCACCAGCGAGGGGGGACTACAAGAGACCCAGTACTTC
CATSEGGLQETQYF
>.|TRBJ2-1|TRBV27|few
TGTGCCAGCAGTTTCTGGGGGCAGTTTGCCTCCTACAATGAGCAGTTCTTC
CASSFWGQFASYNEQFF
>.|TRBJ2-3|TRBV5-4|.
TGTGCCAGCAGTCCCACGAGGGACCTAAGCACAGATACGCAGTATTTT
CASSPTRDLSTDTQYF
>.|TRBJ2-3|TRBV11-2|.
TGTGCCAGCAGCTTAGATACAGGCACAGATACGCAGTATTTT
CASSLDTGTDTQYF
>.|TRBJ1-2|TRBV7-9|few
TGTGCCAGCAGCTTCGAACTACGTCCGGGAGGCTACACCTTC
CASSFELRPGGYTF
>.|TRBJ1-2|TRBV13|few
TGTGCCAGCAGCTTCCTGGACTATGGCTACACCTTC
CASSFLDYGYTF
>.|TRBJ1-5|TRBV5-1|few
TGCGCCAGCAGCGGAGGGGTAAATCAGCCCCAGCATTTT
CASSGGVNQPQHF
>.|TRBJ2-3|TRBV18|.
TGTGCCAGCTCACTTGGCACAGATACGCAGTATTTT
CASSLGTDTQYF
>TRBD2|TRBJ2-2|TRBV7-2|.
TGTGCCAGCAGCTTAGTCGGACTAGCGAACACCGGGGAGCTGTTTTTT
CASSLVGLANTGELFF
>TRBD2|TRBJ2-5|TRBV7-3|.
TGTGCCAGCAGCCGTGGGACTAGCGGGCAAGAGACCCAGTACTTC
CASSRGTSGQETQYF
>.|TRBJ2-1|TRBV4-1|few
TGCGCCAGCAGCCAAGATGGAACCCCCTACAATGAGCAGTTCTTC
CASSQDGTPYNEQFF
>TRBD1|TRBJ1-4|TRBV7-8|few
TGTGCCAGCAGCTTCTCCGGGACAGTAAATGAAAAACTGTTTTTT
CASSFSGTVNEKLFF
>.|TRBJ2-1|TRBV7-7|.
TGTGCCACCGCCCCGGGCCTCAGCTCCTACAATGAGCAGTTCTTC
CATAPGLSSYNEQFF
>TRBD1|TRBJ2-7|TRBV7-2|few
TGTGCCAGCAGCCTGGGACAGGGGATCGGCGAGCAGTACTTC
CASSLGQGIGEQYF
>.|TRBJ2-1|TRBV10-3|.
TGTGCCATCAGTGAGGATCTAGTGCGGAATGAGCAGTTCTTC
CAISEDLVRNEQFF
>TRBD1|TRBJ1-1|TRBV28|few
TGTGCCAGCAGTTCACCCGGACAGGGAGGTACTGAAGCTTTCTTT
CASSSPGQGGTEAFF
>TRBD1|TRBJ2-5|TRBV5-1|few
TGCGCCAGCAGCCCGGGACAGACTAAAGAGACCCAGTACTTC
CASSPGQTKETQYF
>.|TRBJ2-5|TRBV2|.
TGTGCCAGCAGTGAATTAGAGGCACTCCTGGGAGAGACCCAGTACTTC
CASSELEALLGETQYF
>.|TRBJ2-3|TRBV6-5|.
TGTGCCAGCAGTTACGGGACTGTCACAGATACGCAGTATTTT
CASSYGTVTDTQYF
>TRBD2|TRBJ2-5|TRBV7-9|few
TGTGCCAGCAGCTCCGCGGGGGGTCAAGAGACCCAGTACTTC
CASSSAGGQETQYF
>.|TRBJ2-5|TRBV4-2|.
TGTGCCAGCAGCCAAGATGTGAGGGTTGGCCAAGAGACCCAGTACTTC
CASSQDVRVGQETQYF
>.|TRBJ1-2|TRBV7-9|few
TGTGCCAGCAGCTTAGCCGAGCAATCTGGCTACACCTTC
CASSLAEQSGYTF
>.|TRBJ1-2|TRBV7-9|few
TGTGCCAGCAGCTTTAACGGACAGATCTATGGCTACACCTTC
CASSFNGQIYGYTF
>TRBD1|TRBJ1-5|TRBV7-2|few
TGTGCCAGCAGCTTATTTGCGGGACAGGTGGAGCAGCCCCAGCATTTT
CASSLFAGQVEQPQHF
>.|TRBJ2-1|TRBV29-1|.
TGCAGCGTTGATTTCGGAAACGAGCAGTTCTTC
CSVDFGNEQFF
>.|TRBJ2-1|TRBV19|few
TGTGCCAGTACCCACTCAGTGGGGTCCTACAATGAGCAGTTCTTC
CASTHSVGSYNEQFF
>.|TRBJ1-2|TRBV10-2|.
TGCGCCAGCAGTGAATTGAGGGGTGGCTACACCTTC
CASSELRGGYTF
>.|TRBJ2-3|TRBV19|.
TGTGCCAGTAGTAACGCGGGGCCCCCGCTCACAGATACGCAGTATTTT
CASSNAGPPLTDTQYF
>TRBD1|TRBJ2-1|TRBV7-2|few
TGTGCCAGCAGCTTAGTCGGACAGGGAGCGGGTGAGCAGTTCTTC
CASSLVGQGAGEQFF
>.|TRBJ1-1|TRBV5-1|.
TGCGCCAGCAGCTCCAGTCGACAGTTGAACACTGAAGCTTTCTTT
CASSSSRQLNTEAFF